These 32 T cell receptor beta chains share one sample of origin, sequenced in a study of CD8 T cells in ankylosing spondylitis. TCRdb re-derived calls from the 5' RACE reads in MiXCR, one entry per CDR3 protein. The sample lists some 340,000 distinct CDR3 sequences; approximately 14% were seen once. The sample comprised blood, either unsorted or a sorted T cell fraction (not recorded which). These receptors were collected from a male donor with ankylosing spondylitis or in good health (not recorded which).

This clonotype was picked up a small number of times. The chain has TRBV20-1 and TRBJ1-3, with a tentative D call TRBD1 (5 bases). Trimming pared 3 bases from V and 2 bases from J, leaving 8 bases between. The CDR3 contains 13 residues. The germline gives CDR1 DFQATT, CDR2 SNEGSKA (reference sequence). CDR3 sequence reads: CSARTVAGNTIYF. The CDR3 region has the DNA TGCAGTGCTAGGACAGTAGCTGGAAACACCATATATTTT.

This clonotype occurred once. The chain couples TRBV15 to TRBJ2-7, with D tentatively TRBD1 or TRBD2 (6 bases each). Trimming took 5 bases from V and 4 from J, leaving 21 bases between them. CDR3 length: 16 amino acids. The germline CDR1 and CDR2 sequences are LNHNV and YYDKDF (reference sequence). CDR3 DNA: TGTGCCACCAGCTATACCTTCGAGGGGGGAAGATACGAGCAGTACTTC. The encoded protein is CATSYTFEGGRYEQYF.

The chain employs TRBV9 and TRBJ2-2; TRBD2 is a possible D gene (5 bases). The V end was cut by 4 bases, the J end by 6 bases, with 16 bases between. Germline V gene lookup returns CDR1 SGDLS and CDR2 YYNGEE. The CDR3 totals 15 residues. CDR3 bases: TGTGCCAGCAGCATAGATGAAGTACTAGCCGGGGAGCTGTTTTTT. This codes for CASSIDEVLAGELFF.

This clonotype showed up just a few times. The chain employs TRBV3-1 and TRBJ2-7, with unresolved D. Germline V CDR1 and CDR2: LGHDT, YNNKEL (reference sequence). The CDR3 extends over 15 amino acids. V lost 4 bases, J lost 0 bases, and 13 bases lay in between. CDR3 sequence reads: CASSRSEQYSYEQYF. In DNA, the CDR3 is TGTGCCAGCAGCCGCTCGGAGCAGTACTCCTACGAGCAGTACTTC.

This chain uses TRBV9 with TRBJ2-2; D is perhaps TRBD2 (5 bases). V lost 4 bases and J 9 bases, leaving 13 bases between the germline ends. The CDR3 has 13 residues. In germline, CDR1 is SGDLS, CDR2 YYNGEE. The CDR3 DNA reads TGTGCCAGCAGCCCTAGCTGGGTCCGGGAGCTGTTTTTT. Protein: CASSPSWVRELFF.

This clonotype was found a few times. J is TRBJ2-5 and V is TRBV12-3 or TRBV12-4; D unresolved. The CDR3 has 12 amino acids. V lost 6 bases to trimming and J lost 10 bases, with 15 bases between them. This chain's CDR3 is CASSTHPSSQYF. The CDR3 DNA reads as TGTGCCAGCAGCACCCACCCTAGTAGCCAGTACTTC.

The chain is built from TRBV6-1 and TRBJ1-5, with D tentatively TRBD1 (6 bases). This CDR3 region has 13 residues. Germline V gene data show CDR1 as MNHNS and CDR2 as SASEGT. V was cut by 6 bases and J by 3 bases, with 9 bases left in between. The CDR3 loop is CASRQGNNQPQHF. The CDR3 DNA reads as TGTGCCAGCAGACAGGGAAACAATCAGCCCCAGCATTTT.

The chain is built from TRBV9 and TRBJ1-1; possibly TRBD1 for D (5 bases). The CDR3 extends over 16 amino acids. The germline gives CDR1 SGDLS, CDR2 YYNGEE. Trimming left V 3 bases short and J 2 bases short, with 17 bases between. The CDR3 protein is CASSEGLVGINTEAFF. CDR3 nucleotides: TGTGCCAGCAGCGAGGGGTTGGTGGGTATAAACACTGAAGCTTTCTTT.

There are a few counts of this clonotype. The chain combines TRBV28 with TRBJ1-4; D is unresolved. Germline CDR1 and CDR2: MDHEN and SYDVKM. V lost 2 bases and J lost 10, with 8 bases in between. The CDR3 consists of 12 residues. CDR3 in DNA: TGTGCCAGCAGTTTAAGGCAGGCAAAACTGTTTTTT. It encodes CASSLRQAKLFF.

This clonotype has just a few counts. The genes are TRBV12-3 or TRBV12-4 and TRBJ2-3; TRBD2 matches 9 bases. The CDR3 spans 15 residues. V was clipped by 6 bases and J by 5 bases; unmatched bases: 9. The CDR3 coding sequence is TGTGCCAGCAGATACGCGGGGGGGCCTAGAGATACGCAGTATTTT. Protein sequence: CASRYAGGPRDTQYF.

In this sample, this clonotype turned up a few times. The V and J genes are TRBV20-1 and TRBJ2-7, with 7 bases fitting TRBD1. Germline V gene data show CDR1 as DFQATT and CDR2 as SNEGSKA (reference sequence). The V and J ends lost 3 bases and 9 bases, in that order; junction bases with no gene match: 14. This CDR3 contains 14 residues. CDR3 nucleotides: TGCAGTGCTAGCGACCCCAGGGGGACAGAGGCGCAGTACTTC. Translating gives CSASDPRGTEAQYF.

This rearrangement joins TRBV12-3 or TRBV12-4 to TRBJ2-5, with D unclear. Trimming shortened V by 5 bases and J by 5 bases, and 12 bases separated the two germline ends. There are 13 residues in the CDR3. For the CDR3, the DNA is TGTGCCAGCAGTCTGGGGAATGGTGAGACCCAGTACTTC. Translated: CASSLGNGETQYF.

In its sample, this clonotype was seen a few times. The chain joins TRBV20-1 to TRBJ2-7, with 9 bases identical to TRBD1. V trimming: 4 bases; J trimming: 4 bases; junction bases outside the gene matches: 5. Germline V gene sequence: CDR1 DFQATT, CDR2 SNEGSKA (reference sequence). The CDR3 contains 13 residues. This chain's CDR3 is CSAKQGAGYEQYF. CDR3 nucleotide sequence: TGCAGTGCTAAACAGGGGGCAGGGTACGAGCAGTACTTC.

The CDR3 protein is CASSFKRAVDIQYF. The CDR3 DNA follows: TGTGCCAGCAGTTTTAAGAGGGCGGTAGACATTCAGTACTTC. The J gene is TRBJ2-4, the V gene TRBV12-3 or TRBV12-4, with D possibly TRBD2 on 5 matching bases. Between the trimmed V and J ends, which lost 3 bases and 8 bases, there was a span of 14 bases. The CDR3 sequence is 14 residues long.

The genes are TRBV6-1 and TRBJ2-2; 7 positions agree with TRBD2. The germline V gene encodes CDR1 MNHNS and CDR2 SASEGT. V shed 6 bases, J shed 4 bases, and the junction held 5 bases outside the gene matches. CDR3 length: 14 residues. The CDR3 is CASRSSGATGELFF. As DNA, the CDR3 is TGTGCCAGCAGGTCCAGCGGGGCCACCGGGGAGCTGTTTTTT.

V is TRBV20-1 and J is TRBJ2-1; 12 bases map to TRBD2. The germline gives CDR1 DFQATT, CDR2 SNEGSKA (reference sequence). The junction had 14 bases not matched to a gene; V was cut back by 1 base and J by 4 bases. The CDR3 is 19 residues long. The CDR3 region is CSARVAPGLAGLNYNEQFF. In nucleotides, the CDR3 is TGCAGTGCTAGAGTTGCACCGGGACTAGCGGGTTTAAATTACAATGAGCAGTTCTTC.

The sample holds many counts of this clonotype. The chain joins TRBV2 to TRBJ2-5; D unresolved. Germline-derived CDR1 and CDR2 are SNHLY and FYNNEI. The CDR3 covers 12 residues. Trimming stripped 1 base from V and 3 bases from J, with 3 bases between. The CDR3 DNA follows: TGTGCCAGCAGTGAAGGGGAAGAGACCCAGTACTTC. It translates to CASSEGEETQYF. The variable domain in full, with the rest retrieved from reference TRBV2 and TRBJ2-5, is EPEVTQTPSHQVTQMGQEVILRCVPISNHLYFYWYRQILGQKVEFLVSFYNNEISEKSEIFDDQFSVERPDGSNFTLKIRSTKLEDSAMYFCASSEGEETQYFGPGTRLLVL.

The rearrangement joins TRBV6-5 to TRBJ1-5, with no clear D. Trimming removed 6 bases from V and 5 bases from J, with 26 bases in between. The length of the CDR3 is 18 residues. From germline, CDR1 is MNHEY and CDR2 SVGAGI. CDR3 sequence reads: CASSFSRGGLGWDQPQHF. CDR3 DNA sequence: TGTGCCAGCAGCTTCTCCCGGGGTGGTTTGGGGTGGGATCAGCCCCAGCATTTT.

The V call is TRBV29-1, the J call TRBJ1-2; 7 bases align to TRBD1. Germline loops: CDR1 SQVTM, CDR2 ANQGSEA. V gave up 5 bases and J gave up 8 bases; unmatched junction bases: 11. CDR3 size: 13 residues. CDR3 bases: TGCAGCGTTCGGGTGACAGGGATGGGCGGCTACACCTTC. Its protein product is CSVRVTGMGGYTF.

The sample holds many counts of this clonotype. This chain uses TRBV10-3 with TRBJ1-2; D is ambiguous. Looked up from germline, CDR1 is ENHRY and CDR2 is SYGVKD. CDR3 size: 15 residues. Trimming shortened V by 4 bases and J by 5 bases, and 17 bases separated the two germline ends. The CDR3 bases are TGTGCCATCAGTGGTCAGGCCTCTACGGGATATGGCTACACCTTC. This codes for CAISGQASTGYGYTF.

The sample holds a few counts of this clonotype. The rearrangement links TRBV5-1 to TRBJ2-3, with D perhaps matching TRBD2 (5 bases). CDR1 is SGHRS, CDR2 YFSETQ, per germline. Between the trimmed V and J ends, which lost 1 base and 3 bases, there was a span of 12 bases. This CDR3 contains 15 residues. CDR3 bases: TGCGCCAGCAGCTTGAGGAACTGGGAGACAGATACGCAGTATTTT. This gives the protein CASSLRNWETDTQYF.

V gene TRBV3-1 combines with J gene TRBJ2-5, with 9 bases lining up with TRBD1. The CDR3 sequence is 15 residues long. The trim removed 0 bases at V and 5 bases at J, leaving 4 bases unmatched. Germline V CDR1 and CDR2: LGHDT, YNNKEL (reference sequence). CDR3 nucleotide sequence: TGTGCCAGCAGCCAAGATTACAGGGGGCAGGAGACCCAGTACTTC. This encodes CASSQDYRGQETQYF.

The table lists this clonotype with many counts. The chain has TRBV7-2 and TRBJ2-4, with 7 nucleotides matching TRBD1. V lost 4 bases and J lost 5; bases outside the gene matches: 5. The CDR3 is made up of 14 amino acids. Germline values: CDR1 SGHTA, CDR2 FQGNSA. In DNA, the CDR3 is TGTGCCAGCAGCTCCGACAGGGTCGAAAACATTCAGTACTTC. It is translated as CASSSDRVENIQYF. Full variable domain (remainder filled in from reference TRBV7-2 and TRBJ2-4): GAGVSQSPSNKVTEKGKDVELRCDPISGHTALYWYRQSLGQGLEFLIYFQGNSAPDKSGLPSDRFSAERTGGSVSTLTIQRTQQEDSAVYLCASSSDRVENIQYFGAGTRLSVL.

This chain connects TRBV5-1 to TRBJ2-3, with 8 bases matching TRBD1. The CDR3 spans 15 residues. The germline V gene has CDR1 SGHRS and CDR2 YFSETQ. V shed 7 bases, J shed 0 bases, and the junction held 7 bases outside the gene matches. The CDR3 protein is CASRPGTGSTDTQYF. In nucleotides, the CDR3 is TGCGCCAGCCGCCCCGGGACAGGAAGCACAGATACGCAGTATTTT. Supplemented by reference TRBV5-1 and TRBJ2-3, the full variable domain reads KAGVTQTPRYLIKTRGQQVTLSCSPISGHRSVSWYQQTPGQGLQFLFEYFSETQRNKGNFPGRFSGRQFSNSRSEMNVSTLELGDSALYLCASRPGTGSTDTQYFGPGTRLTVL.

This clonotype was counted ten times or more. The chain employs TRBV5-5 and TRBJ1-1; no reliable D call. This CDR3 contains 13 residues. The germline V gene encodes CDR1 SGHKS and CDR2 YYEKEE (reference sequence). V lost 4 bases to trimming and J lost 5 bases, with 12 bases between them. CDR3 residues: CASSQISGTEAFF. DNA for the CDR3: TGTGCCAGCAGCCAAATTTCCGGAACTGAAGCTTTCTTT.

This sequence joins TRBV5-1 and TRBJ1-2; D call uncertain. Germline-derived CDR1 and CDR2 are SGHRS and YFSETQ. V lost 2 bases and J lost 0, with 14 bases in between. This CDR3 comprises 16 residues. CDR3 protein: CASSFGQGQPNYGYTF. The CDR3 region has the DNA TGCGCCAGCAGCTTTGGGCAAGGGCAGCCTAACTATGGCTACACCTTC.

This clonotype was seen a handful of times. The CDR3 coding sequence is TGTGCCAGCCGCCAGGACAGCGGGAGAAGTCCCCCAGATACGCAGTATTTT. Protein: CASRQDSGRSPPDTQYF. This chain links TRBV6-4 with TRBJ2-3, with 8 bases that match TRBD2. Germline V CDR1 and CDR2: MRHNA, SNTAGT. V dropped 8 bases and J dropped 4; count of bases not matched to a gene: 17. This CDR3 comprises 17 residues.

The table lists this clonotype with many counts. The V call is TRBV20-1, the J call TRBJ2-3; 7 positions agree with TRBD2. The germline V gene encodes CDR1 DFQATT and CDR2 SNEGSKA (reference sequence). Losses at the gene ends were 3 bases for V and 2 bases for J; bases not matched to a gene: 5. This CDR3 region has 14 residues. The CDR3 region has the DNA TGCAGTGCTAGCTGGAGGGACTACACAGATACGCAGTATTTT. Its translation: CSASWRDYTDTQYF.

The chain is built from TRBV18 and TRBJ2-2, with a weak D call TRBD2 (6 bases). This CDR3 region has 14 residues. The V end lost 2 bases, the J end lost 13 bases, and 17 bases lay between the germline ends. CDR1 and CDR2 (germline): KGHSH, LQKENI. Here the CDR3 reads CASSPEPRTIGLFF. CDR3 bases: TGTGCCAGCTCACCAGAGCCCCGGACTATCGGGCTGTTTTTT.

This clonotype was counted at least ten times. The chain has TRBV12-3 or TRBV12-4 and TRBJ1-2, with unresolved D. The CDR3 is 14 residues long. The V end lost 6 bases, the J end lost 6 bases, and 17 bases lay between the germline ends. Written as DNA, the CDR3 is TGTGCCAGCAGCACCGGTCCAAGCCATCATGGCTACACCTTC. This sequence encodes CASSTGPSHHGYTF.

V is TRBV19 and J is TRBJ2-4; tentative D call: TRBD1 (5 bases). V was shortened by 1 base and J by 2 bases, with 6 bases between the two germline ends. CDR3 size: 14 residues. Germline CDR1 reads LNHDA; CDR2 reads SQIVND (reference sequence). This CDR3 is CASSIAGTKNIQYF. The CDR3 bases are TGTGCCAGTAGTATAGCAGGGACCAAAAACATTCAGTACTTC.

The chain carries TRBV6-5 and TRBJ2-5, with 10 bases aligning to TRBD1. This CDR3 region has 15 residues. The J segment lost 4 bases and the V segment lost 7 bases, leaving 9 bases of the junction unmatched. Germline assignment: CDR1 MNHEY and CDR2 SVGAGI. The CDR3 is CASIRDRGRRETQYF. The CDR3, as DNA: TGTGCCAGCATTAGAGACAGGGGGCGAAGAGAGACCCAGTACTTC.